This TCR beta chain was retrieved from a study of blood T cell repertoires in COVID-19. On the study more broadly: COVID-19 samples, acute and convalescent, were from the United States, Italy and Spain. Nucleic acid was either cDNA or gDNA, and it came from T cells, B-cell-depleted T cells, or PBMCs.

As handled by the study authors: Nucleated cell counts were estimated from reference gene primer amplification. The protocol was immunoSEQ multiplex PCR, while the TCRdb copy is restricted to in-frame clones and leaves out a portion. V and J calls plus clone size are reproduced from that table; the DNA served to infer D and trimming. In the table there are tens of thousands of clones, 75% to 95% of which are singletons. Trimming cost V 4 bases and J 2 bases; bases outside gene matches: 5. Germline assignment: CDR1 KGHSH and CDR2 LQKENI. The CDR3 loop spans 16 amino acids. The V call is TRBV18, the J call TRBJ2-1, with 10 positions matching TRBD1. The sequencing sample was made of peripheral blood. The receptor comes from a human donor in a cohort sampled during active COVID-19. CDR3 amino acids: CASSLRTGGPYNEQFF. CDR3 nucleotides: TGTGCCAGCTCACTACGGACAGGGGGGCCCTACAATGAGCAGTTCTTC.